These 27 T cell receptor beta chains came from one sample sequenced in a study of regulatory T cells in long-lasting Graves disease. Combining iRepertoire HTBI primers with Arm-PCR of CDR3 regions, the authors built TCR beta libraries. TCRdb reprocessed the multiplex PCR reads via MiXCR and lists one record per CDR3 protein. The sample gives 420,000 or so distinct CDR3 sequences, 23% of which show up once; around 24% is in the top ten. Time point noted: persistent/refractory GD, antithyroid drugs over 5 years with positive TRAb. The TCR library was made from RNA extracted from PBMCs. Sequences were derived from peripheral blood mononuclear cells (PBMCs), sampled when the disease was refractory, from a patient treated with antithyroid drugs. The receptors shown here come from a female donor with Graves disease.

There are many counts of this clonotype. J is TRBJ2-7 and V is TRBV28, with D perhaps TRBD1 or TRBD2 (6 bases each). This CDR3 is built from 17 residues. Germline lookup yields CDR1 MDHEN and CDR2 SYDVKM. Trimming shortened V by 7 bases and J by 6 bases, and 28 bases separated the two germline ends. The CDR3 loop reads CASKTGILHSGTGEQYF. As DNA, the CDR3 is TGTGCCAGCAAGACAGGAATTCTTCATAGCGGAACTGGCGAGCAGTACTTC.

The CDR3 DNA reads TGTGCCAGCAGAGTACAGGGGAGGGATGGCTACACCTTC. Translating gives CASRVQGRDGYTF. The chain is built from TRBV2 and TRBJ1-2, with 7 bases that match TRBD1. The J segment lost 6 bases and the V segment lost 6 bases, leaving 7 bases of the junction unmatched. The CDR3 is made up of 13 amino acids. Germline CDR1 SNHLY, CDR2 FYNNEI. Full variable domain (remainder filled in from reference TRBV2 and TRBJ1-2): EPEVTQTPSHQVTQMGQEVILRCVPISNHLYFYWYRQILGQKVEFLVSFYNNEISEKSEIFDDQFSVERPDGSNFTLKIRSTKLEDSAMYFCASRVQGRDGYTFGSGTRLTVV.

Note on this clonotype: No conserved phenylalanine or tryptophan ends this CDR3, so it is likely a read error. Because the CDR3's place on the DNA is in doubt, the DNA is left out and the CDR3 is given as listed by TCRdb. CDR3: CASSYGTGIYEQYS. The chain carries TRBV3-2 and TRBJ2-7; TRBD1 was called by the table and not checked on the DNA. TRBV3-2 is designated a pseudogene. With termini counted, the CDR3 has 14 amino acids.

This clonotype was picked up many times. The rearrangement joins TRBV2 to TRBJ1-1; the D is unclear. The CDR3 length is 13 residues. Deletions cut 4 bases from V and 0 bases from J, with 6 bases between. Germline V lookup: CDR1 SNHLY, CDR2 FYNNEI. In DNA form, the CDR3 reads TGTGCCAGCAGTGTGGATGTGAACACTGAAGCTTTCTTT. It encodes CASSVDVNTEAFF.

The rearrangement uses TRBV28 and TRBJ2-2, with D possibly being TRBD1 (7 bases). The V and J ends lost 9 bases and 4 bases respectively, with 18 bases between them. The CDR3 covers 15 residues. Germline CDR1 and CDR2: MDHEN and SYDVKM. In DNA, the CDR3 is TGTGCCAGTTCACCCCCAGGGGGGCTCACCGGGGAGCTGTTTTTT. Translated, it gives CASSPPGGLTGELFF.

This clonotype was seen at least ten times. The CDR3 reads CSASPAQAQPTNTEAFF. The CDR3 DNA reads TGCAGTGCTAGTCCCGCCCAGGCCCAACCGACCAACACTGAAGCTTTCTTT. This chain joins TRBV20-1 and TRBJ1-1; D gene ambiguous. CDR1 is DFQATT and CDR2 is SNEGSKA in the germline V gene (reference sequence). Deletions cut 3 bases from V and 2 bases from J, with 22 bases between. There are 17 residues in the CDR3.

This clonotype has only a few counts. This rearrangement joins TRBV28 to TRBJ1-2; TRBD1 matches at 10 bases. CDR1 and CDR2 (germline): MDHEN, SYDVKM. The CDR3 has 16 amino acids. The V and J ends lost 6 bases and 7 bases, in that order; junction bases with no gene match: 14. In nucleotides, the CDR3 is TGTGCCAGCAGCTGGGACAGGGGCGGACCTCAATCTGGCTACACCTTC. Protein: CASSWDRGGPQSGYTF.

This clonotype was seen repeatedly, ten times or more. CDR3 residues: CASSQDFNRRYGYTF. The CDR3 DNA sequence: TGTGCCAGCAGCCAAGATTTCAACAGAAGATATGGCTACACCTTC. J is TRBJ1-2 and V is TRBV14, with D uncertain. CDR1 SGHDN and CDR2 FVKESK come from the germline V gene. This CDR3 has 15 amino acids. Trimming removed 0 bases from V and 5 bases from J, with 13 bases in between.

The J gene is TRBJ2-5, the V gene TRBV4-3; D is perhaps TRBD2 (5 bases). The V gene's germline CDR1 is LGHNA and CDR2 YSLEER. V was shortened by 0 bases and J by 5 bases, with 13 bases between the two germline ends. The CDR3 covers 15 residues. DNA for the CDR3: TGCGCCAGCAGCCAAGAACACCGGGGATGGGAGACCCAGTACTTC. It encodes CASSQEHRGWETQYF.

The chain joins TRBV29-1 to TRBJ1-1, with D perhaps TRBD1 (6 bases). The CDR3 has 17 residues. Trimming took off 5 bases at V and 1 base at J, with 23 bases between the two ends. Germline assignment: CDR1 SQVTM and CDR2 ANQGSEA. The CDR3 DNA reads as TGCAGCGTTCGCCCCTTCGAAACGGGACAAAGGAACACTGAAGCTTTCTTT. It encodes CSVRPFETGQRNTEAFF.

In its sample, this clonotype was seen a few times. The CDR3 bases are TGTGCCAGCAGCCATACGGCGGATAGTCAAGAGACCCAGTACTTC. As protein: CASSHTADSQETQYF. The chain combines TRBV3-1 with TRBJ2-5; no reliable D call. Germline V gene sequence: CDR1 LGHDT, CDR2 YNNKEL (reference sequence). The V end lost 3 bases, the J end lost 2 bases, and 13 bases lay between the germline ends. The CDR3 contains 15 residues.

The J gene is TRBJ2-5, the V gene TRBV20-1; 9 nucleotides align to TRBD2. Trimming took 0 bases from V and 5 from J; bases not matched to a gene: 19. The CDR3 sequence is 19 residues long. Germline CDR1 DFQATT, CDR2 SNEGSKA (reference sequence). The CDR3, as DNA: TGCAGTGCTAGAGATCTGGTTAGAAGGACTAGCGCCCCATCGGAGACCCAGTACTTC. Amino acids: CSARDLVRRTSAPSETQYF.

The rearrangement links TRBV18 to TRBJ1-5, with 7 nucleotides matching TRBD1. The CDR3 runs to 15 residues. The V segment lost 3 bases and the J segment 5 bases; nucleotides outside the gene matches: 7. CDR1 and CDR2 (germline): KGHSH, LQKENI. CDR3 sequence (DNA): TGTGCCAGCTCACCGACCGGGACAGTTCATCAGCCCCAGCATTTT. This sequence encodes CASSPTGTVHQPQHF.

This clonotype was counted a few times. CDR3 bases: TGTGCCAGCAGCCCGGGGTCCCGGAGGGACAATGAGCAGTTCTTC. Protein product: CASSPGSRRDNEQFF. This chain links TRBV7-2 with TRBJ2-1; D is perhaps TRBD2 (6 bases). CDR1 and CDR2 (germline): SGHTA, FQGNSA. This CDR3 is built from 15 residues. The germline V and J ends were trimmed by 5 bases and 5 bases, with 16 bases remaining between them.

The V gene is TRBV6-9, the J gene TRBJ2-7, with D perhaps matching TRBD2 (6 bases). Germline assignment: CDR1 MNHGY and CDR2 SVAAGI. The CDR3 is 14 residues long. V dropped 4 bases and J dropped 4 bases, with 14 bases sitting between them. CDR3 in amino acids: CASSFAAGRYEQYF. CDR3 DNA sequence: TGTGCCAGCAGTTTTGCAGCGGGCCGGTACGAGCAGTACTTC.

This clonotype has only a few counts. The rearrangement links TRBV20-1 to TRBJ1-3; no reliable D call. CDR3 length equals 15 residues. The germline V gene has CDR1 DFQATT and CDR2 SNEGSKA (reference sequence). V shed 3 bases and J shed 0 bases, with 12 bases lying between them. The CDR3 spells CSASPWGNSGNTIYF. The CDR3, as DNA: TGCAGTGCTAGCCCATGGGGAAACTCTGGAAACACCATATATTTT.

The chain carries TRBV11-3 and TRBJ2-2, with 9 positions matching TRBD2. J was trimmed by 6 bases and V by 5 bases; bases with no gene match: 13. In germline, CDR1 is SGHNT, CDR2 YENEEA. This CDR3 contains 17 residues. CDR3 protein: CASSPGGLAGDPGELFF. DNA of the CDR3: TGTGCCAGCAGCCCAGGAGGGTTAGCGGGAGACCCCGGGGAGCTGTTTTTT.

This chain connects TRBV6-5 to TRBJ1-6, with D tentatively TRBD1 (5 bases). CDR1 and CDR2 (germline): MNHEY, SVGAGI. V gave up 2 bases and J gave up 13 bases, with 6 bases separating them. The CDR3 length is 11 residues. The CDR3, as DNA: TGTGCCAGCAGTTACCGGGACCCCCTCCACTTT. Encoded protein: CASSYRDPLHF.

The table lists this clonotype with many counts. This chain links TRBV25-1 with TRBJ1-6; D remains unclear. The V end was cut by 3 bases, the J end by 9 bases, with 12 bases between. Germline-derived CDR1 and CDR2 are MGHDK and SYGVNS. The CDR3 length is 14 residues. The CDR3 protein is CASSEMLTASPLHF. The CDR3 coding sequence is TGTGCCAGCAGTGAGATGCTTACGGCTTCACCCCTCCACTTT.

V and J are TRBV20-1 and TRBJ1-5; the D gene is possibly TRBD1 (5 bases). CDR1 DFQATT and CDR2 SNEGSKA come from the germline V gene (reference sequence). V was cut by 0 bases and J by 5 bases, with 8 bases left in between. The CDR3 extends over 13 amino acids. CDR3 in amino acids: CSARETTDQPQHF. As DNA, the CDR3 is TGCAGTGCTAGAGAAACGACAGATCAGCCCCAGCATTTT.

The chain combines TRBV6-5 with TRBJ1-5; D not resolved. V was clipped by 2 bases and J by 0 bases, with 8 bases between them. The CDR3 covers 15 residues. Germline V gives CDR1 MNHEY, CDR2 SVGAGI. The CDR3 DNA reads TGTGCCAGCAGTTACACTGGGTCTAGCAATCAGCCCCAGCATTTT. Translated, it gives CASSYTGSSNQPQHF.

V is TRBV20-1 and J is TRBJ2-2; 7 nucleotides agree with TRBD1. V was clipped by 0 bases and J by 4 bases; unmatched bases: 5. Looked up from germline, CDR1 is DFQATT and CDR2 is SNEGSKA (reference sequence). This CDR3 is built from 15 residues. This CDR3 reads CSARDGQDITGELFF. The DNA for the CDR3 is TGCAGTGCTAGAGATGGACAGGACATCACCGGGGAGCTGTTTTTT.

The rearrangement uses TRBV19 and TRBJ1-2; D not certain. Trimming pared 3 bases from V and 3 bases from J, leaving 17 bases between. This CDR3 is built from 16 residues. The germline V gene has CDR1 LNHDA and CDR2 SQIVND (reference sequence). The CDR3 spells CASSMTRKTLDYGYTF. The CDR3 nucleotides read TGTGCCAGTAGTATGACAAGGAAGACTTTAGACTATGGCTACACCTTC.

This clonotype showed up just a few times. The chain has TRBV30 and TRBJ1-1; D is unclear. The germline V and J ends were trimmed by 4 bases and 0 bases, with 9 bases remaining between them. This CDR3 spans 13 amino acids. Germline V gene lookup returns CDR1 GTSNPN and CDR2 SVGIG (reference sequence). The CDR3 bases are TGTGCCTGGAACCCGGCCATGAACACTGAAGCTTTCTTT. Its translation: CAWNPAMNTEAFF.

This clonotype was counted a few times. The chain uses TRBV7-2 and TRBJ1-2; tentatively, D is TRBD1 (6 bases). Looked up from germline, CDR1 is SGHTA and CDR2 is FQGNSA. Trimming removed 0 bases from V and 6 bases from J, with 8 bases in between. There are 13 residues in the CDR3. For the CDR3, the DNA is TGTGCCAGCAGCTTAGCTTGGGACAATGGCTACACCTTC. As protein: CASSLAWDNGYTF.

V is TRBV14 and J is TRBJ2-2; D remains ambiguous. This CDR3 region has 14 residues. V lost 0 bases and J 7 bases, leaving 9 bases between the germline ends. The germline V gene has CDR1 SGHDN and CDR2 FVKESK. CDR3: CASSQENIFGELFF. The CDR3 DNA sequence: TGTGCCAGCAGCCAAGAGAATATTTTCGGGGAGCTGTTTTTT.

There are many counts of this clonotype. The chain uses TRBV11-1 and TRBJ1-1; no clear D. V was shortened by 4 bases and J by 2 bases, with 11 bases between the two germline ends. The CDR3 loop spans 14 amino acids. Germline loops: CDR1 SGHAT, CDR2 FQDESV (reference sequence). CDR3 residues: CASSYKDGNTEAFF. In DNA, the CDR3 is TGTGCCAGCAGCTACAAAGACGGCAACACTGAAGCTTTCTTT. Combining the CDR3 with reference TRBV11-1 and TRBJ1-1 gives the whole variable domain EAEVAQSPRYKITEKSQAVAFWCDPISGHATLYWYRQILGQGPELLVQFQDESVVDDSQLPKDRFSAERLKGVDSTLKIQPAELGDSAMYLCASSYKDGNTEAFFGQGTRLTVV.